Below, one T cell receptor beta chain is given with its context. The sample belongs to a study of shared clonotypes between healthy human individuals. Here immunoSEQ multiplex PCR was the method, and the copy in TCRdb shows in-frame clones only, minus some. Altogether some 2,500,000 clones are present, 93% being singletons, with the ten largest covering more than 0.35%. V lost 4 bases and J 2 bases, leaving 13 bases between the germline ends. CDR3 size: 15 residues. Germline V gene sequence: CDR1 SGHTA, CDR2 FQGTGA. The rearrangement links TRBV7-3 to TRBJ2-3, with a possible D match to TRBD1 (5 bases). The TCR originated in a man aged 18 to 30 in good health. Some clones in this sample may be carry-over from other donors' samples. The source material was naive CD4+ T cells from PBMCs. Subset indicated: CD45RA+ positively selected. The CDR3 DNA is TGTGCCAGCAGCTCGGGCCAAGGGGTCACAGATACGCAGTATTTT. Translating it yields CASSSGQGVTDTQYF.